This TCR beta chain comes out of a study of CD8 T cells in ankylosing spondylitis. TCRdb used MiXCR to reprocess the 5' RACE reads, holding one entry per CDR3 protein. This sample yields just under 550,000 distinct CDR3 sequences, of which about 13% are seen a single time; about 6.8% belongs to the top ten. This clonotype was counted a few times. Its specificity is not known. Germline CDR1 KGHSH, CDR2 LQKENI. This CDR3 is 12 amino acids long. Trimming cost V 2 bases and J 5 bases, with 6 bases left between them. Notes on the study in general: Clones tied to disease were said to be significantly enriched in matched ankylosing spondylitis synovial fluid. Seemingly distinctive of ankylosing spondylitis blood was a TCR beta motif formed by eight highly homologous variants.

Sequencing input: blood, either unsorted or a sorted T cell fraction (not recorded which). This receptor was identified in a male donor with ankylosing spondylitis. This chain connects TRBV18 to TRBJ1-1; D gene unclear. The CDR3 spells CASSPIMTEAFF. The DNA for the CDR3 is TGTGCCAGCTCACCAATCATGACTGAAGCTTTCTTT.